A selection of T cell receptor beta chains follows, all from one sample in a study of T cell responses to AZD1222 COVID-19 vaccine. The repertoire was sequenced with immunoSEQ multiplex PCR; TCRdb's copy has only in-frame clones and lacks some. The top ten clones hold roughly 4% of a sample with roughly 140,000 clones, 82% of them seen once. Sample: peripheral blood, taken on day 0 of MenACWY control vaccination. Receptors were obtained from an adult in good health. Both conserved end residues are trimmed from each CDR3. Each record gives: V gene, CDR3 length, J gene, clone size, CDR3 protein. Some rows have no size entry. The others give once, few or many, or a class for an expanded clone.

V: TRBV21-1
length: 18
J: TRBJ1-1
size: NA
CDR3: ASSKCPARWSRLMNTEAF

V: TRBV6-5
length: 11
J: TRBJ1-2
size: NA
CDR3: ASTLLGGHGYT

V: TRBV11-3
length: 13
J: TRBJ2-1
size: NA
CDR3: ASSPIAGGLGEQF

V: TRBV19
length: 12
J: TRBJ1-1
size: NA
CDR3: ASSEGGPFVEAF

V: TRBV6-2/TRBV6-3
length: 14
J: TRBJ2-4
size: NA
CDR3: ASSSILGLAKNIQY

V: TRBV29-1
length: 13
J: TRBJ2-3
size: NA
CDR3: SVGSGWGITDTQY

V: TRBV5-5
length: 14
J: TRBJ2-5
size: medium-sized
CDR3: ASSLELAGGRETQY

V: TRBV29-1
length: 11
J: TRBJ2-1
size: few
CDR3: SVPGLSYNEQF

V: TRBV6-5
length: 12
J: TRBJ1-2
size: NA
CDR3: ASSYTDRAYGYT

V: TRBV5-4
length: 14
J: TRBJ1-4
size: NA
CDR3: ASSPGGGATNEKLF

V: TRBV2
length: 12
J: TRBJ2-2
size: NA
CDR3: ASKAHPGAGELF

V: TRBV5-1
length: 11
J: TRBJ1-2
size: NA
CDR3: ASSSTGIYGYT

V: TRBV5-5
length: 13
J: TRBJ2-7
size: NA
CDR3: ASSFRGVGTYEQY

V: TRBV11-2
length: 14
J: TRBJ2-5
size: NA
CDR3: ASSGPRTEYQETQY

V: TRBV9
length: 13
J: TRBJ1-4
size: few
CDR3: ASSVAAGYFEKLF

V: TRBV3-1/TRBV3-2
length: 13
J: TRBJ1-5
size: NA
CDR3: ASSRGTVGNQPQH

V: TRBV7-3
length: 11
J: TRBJ1-3
size: few
CDR3: ASSLMAGNTIY

V: TRBV7-9
length: 14
J: TRBJ2-2
size: NA
CDR3: ASSLVTAGFTGELF

V: TRBV24-1
length: 14
J: TRBJ2-3
size: NA
CDR3: ATSDPSSGVTDTQY

V: TRBV5-1
length: 14
J: TRBJ2-5
size: few
CDR3: ASSLDGRGAPETQY

V: TRBV7-9
length: 13
J: TRBJ1-5
size: few
CDR3: ASSLATGPTQPQH

V: TRBV19
length: 12
J: TRBJ1-4
size: NA
CDR3: ASSIWGQNEKLF

V: TRBV4-1
length: 11
J: TRBJ2-7
size: once
CDR3: ASSQVRRDEQY

V: TRBV4-1
length: 14
J: TRBJ1-5
size: few
CDR3: ASRDRVAYSNQPQH

V: TRBV18
length: 13
J: TRBJ2-7
size: NA
CDR3: ASSPRTGANYEQY

V: TRBV20-1
length: 10
J: TRBJ2-5
size: once
CDR3: SASLRPETQY

V: TRBV6-4
length: 14
J: TRBJ1-2
size: NA
CDR3: ASRGDGGKGYGGYT

V: TRBV14
length: 13
J: TRBJ2-1
size: NA
CDR3: ASSRPTGIYNEQF

V: TRBV6-5
length: 13
J: TRBJ1-2
size: NA
CDR3: ASSYSTWGADGYT

V: TRBV7-6
length: 17
J: TRBJ2-6
size: NA
CDR3: ASSLGWAPLTSGANVLT

V: TRBV5-4
length: 13
J: TRBJ1-1
size: NA
CDR3: ASSVPRQGNTEAF

V: TRBV5-4
length: 11
J: TRBJ2-2
size: NA
CDR3: ASSLGGSGELF

V: TRBV6-5
length: 12
J: TRBJ1-1
size: NA
CDR3: ASRGGPQGTEAF

V: TRBV4-1
length: 16
J: TRBJ1-5
size: NA
CDR3: ASSQDRLSSYSNQPQH

V: TRBV7-9
length: 10
J: TRBJ1-1
size: NA
CDR3: ASSLGASEAF

V: TRBV11-2
length: 12
J: TRBJ2-3
size: NA
CDR3: ASSQAPRTDTQY

V: TRBV4-1
length: 13
J: TRBJ2-5
size: NA
CDR3: ASSRLTGTQETQY

V: TRBV29-1
length: 11
J: TRBJ2-3
size: NA
CDR3: SVVGGLTDTQY

V: TRBV15
length: 9
J: TRBJ2-5
size: NA
CDR3: ATSRASTQY

V: TRBV7-2
length: 12
J: TRBJ2-5
size: NA
CDR3: ASSSPPGGETQY

V: TRBV29-1
length: 11
J: TRBJ1-1
size: NA
CDR3: SVEQGFSTEAF

V: TRBV18
length: 16
J: TRBJ2-2
size: NA
CDR3: ASSPFVASGGRTGELF